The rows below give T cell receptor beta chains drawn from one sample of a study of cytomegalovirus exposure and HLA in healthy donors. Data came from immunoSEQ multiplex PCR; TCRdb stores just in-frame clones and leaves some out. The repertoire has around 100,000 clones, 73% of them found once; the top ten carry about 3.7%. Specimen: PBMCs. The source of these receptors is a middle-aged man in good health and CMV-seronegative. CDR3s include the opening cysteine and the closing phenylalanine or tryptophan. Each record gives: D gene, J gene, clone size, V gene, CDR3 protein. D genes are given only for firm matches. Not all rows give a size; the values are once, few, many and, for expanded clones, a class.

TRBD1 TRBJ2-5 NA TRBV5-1 CASHGWGQEGRETQYF
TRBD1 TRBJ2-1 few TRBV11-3 CASSSGSGGTGGYEQFF
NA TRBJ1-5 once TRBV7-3 CASTPQRTESQPQHF
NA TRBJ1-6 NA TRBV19 CASSADRFSPLHF
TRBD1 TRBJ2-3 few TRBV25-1 CASSEYRGTGGADTQYF
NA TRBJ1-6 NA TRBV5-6 CASSTQDSRISHF
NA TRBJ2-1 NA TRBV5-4 CASSLDLGDEQFF
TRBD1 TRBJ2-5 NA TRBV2 CASRDIPGGEETQYF
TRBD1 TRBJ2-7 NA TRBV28 CASSLSQGASYEQYF
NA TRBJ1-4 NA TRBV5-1 CASSSLTNEKLFF
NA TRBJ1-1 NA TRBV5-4 CASSWEPGTKEAFF
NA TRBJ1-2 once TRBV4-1 CASSQEPGRYGYTF
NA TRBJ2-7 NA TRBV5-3 CARSSLPGRGHEQYF
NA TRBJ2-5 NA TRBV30 CAWSKEVQETQYF